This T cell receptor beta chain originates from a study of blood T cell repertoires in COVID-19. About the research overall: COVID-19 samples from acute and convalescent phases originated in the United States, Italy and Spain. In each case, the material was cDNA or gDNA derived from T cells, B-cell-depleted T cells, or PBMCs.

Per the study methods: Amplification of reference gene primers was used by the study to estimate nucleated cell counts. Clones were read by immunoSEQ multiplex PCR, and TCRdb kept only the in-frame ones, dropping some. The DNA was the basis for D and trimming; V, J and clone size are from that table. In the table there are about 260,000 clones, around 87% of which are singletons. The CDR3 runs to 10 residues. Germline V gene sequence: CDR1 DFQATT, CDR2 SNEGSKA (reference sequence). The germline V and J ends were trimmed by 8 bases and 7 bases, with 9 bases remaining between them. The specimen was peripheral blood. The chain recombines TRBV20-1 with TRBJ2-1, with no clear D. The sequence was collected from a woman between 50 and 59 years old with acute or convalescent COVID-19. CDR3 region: CSQFGNEQFF. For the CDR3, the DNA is TGCAGTCAATTCGGGAATGAGCAGTTCTTC.